A single T cell receptor (beta chain) is shown here with its context. The data belong to a study of control samples from healthy donors and cancer patients. Sequencing was performed with immunoSEQ multiplex PCR; in TCRdb, only in-frame clones are kept and a portion is missing. Here the sample spans about 150,000 clones, roughly 90% being singletons. With 5 bases removed from V and 4 bases from J, the gap between germline ends came to 21 bases. Germline V gene sequence: CDR1 SQVTM, CDR2 ANQGSEA. The CDR3 is 16 residues long. The sample comprised blood. This TCR came from a young man in good health. This chain connects TRBV29-1 to TRBJ2-1; a possible D gene is TRBD2 (6 bases). This chain's CDR3 is CSVRKLGDSTYNEQFF. The CDR3 coding sequence is TGCAGCGTTCGAAAATTAGGGGACTCCACGTACAATGAGCAGTTCTTC.